A selection of T cell receptor beta chains follows, all from one sample in a study of T cell responses to AZD1222 COVID-19 vaccine. Clones were read by immunoSEQ multiplex PCR, and TCRdb kept only the in-frame ones, dropping some. The table lists tens of thousands of clones, 70% to 90% of them singletons, with under 1.5% in the top ten. The source material was peripheral blood, sampled 28 days after the second AZD1222 dose. These receptors came from an adult who received the AZD1222 COVID-19 vaccine. CDR3s include the opening cysteine and the closing phenylalanine or tryptophan. A D gene is named only where the DNA matches it firmly. Clone size is not always given. Where it is, it says once, few, many or a class for expanded clones.

v_gene	d_gene	j_gene	abundance	CDR3aa	CDR3nt
TRBV25-1	.	TRBJ1-6	.	CASSDFGQSNSPLHF	TGTGCCAGCAGTGACTTTGGACAGAGTAATTCACCCCTCCACTTT
TRBV18	.	TRBJ2-7	.	CASSPRERAAGEQYF	TGTGCCAGCTCACCGAGGGAGCGGGCCGCGGGCGAGCAGTACTTC
TRBV30	.	TRBJ1-5	.	CAWSSGGNQPQHF	TGTGCCTGGAGCTCAGGGGGCAATCAGCCCCAGCATTTT
TRBV7-8	.	TRBJ2-1	.	CATEGFRSSYNEQFF	TGTGCCACGGAAGGGTTCAGAAGCTCCTACAATGAGCAGTTCTTC
TRBV18	TRBD1	TRBJ1-2	.	CASSPEGGAEGYTF	TGTGCCAGCTCACCCGAAGGGGGCGCTGAGGGCTACACCTTC
TRBV6-2/TRBV6-3	TRBD1	TRBJ1-5	.	CASSYSRGSNQPQHF	TGTGCCAGCAGTTACAGCAGGGGGAGCAATCAGCCCCAGCATTTT
TRBV29-1	.	TRBJ1-2	.	CSVTDSDYGYTF	TGCAGCGTTACGGACAGTGACTATGGCTACACCTTC
TRBV6-5	TRBD1	TRBJ1-1	few	CASLDRGRNTEAFF	TGTGCCAGCCTTGACAGGGGGCGGAACACTGAAGCTTTCTTT
TRBV7-9	.	TRBJ1-1	.	CASSASVGVNTEAFF	TGTGCCAGCAGCGCGAGTGTGGGGGTTAACACTGAAGCTTTCTTT
TRBV18	.	TRBJ2-7	.	CASSPQEYEQYF	TGTGCCAGCTCACCACAGGAATACGAGCAGTACTTC
TRBV6-5	TRBD1	TRBJ1-1	.	CASSYSRGGMNTEAFF	TGTGCCAGCAGTTACTCGAGAGGGGGCATGAACACTGAAGCTTTCTTT
TRBV30	TRBD2	TRBJ2-5	.	CAWSPTSGRAVETQYF	TGTGCCTGGAGTCCAACTAGCGGGAGGGCCGTCGAGACCCAGTACTTC
TRBV11-2	.	TRBJ1-1	.	CASSWGRNTEAFF	TGTGCCAGCAGCTGGGGACGAAACACTGAAGCTTTCTTT
TRBV12-3/TRBV12-4	.	TRBJ2-2	.	CASIPPGAGELFF	TGTGCCAGCATTCCCCCAGGCGCCGGGGAGCTGTTTTTT
TRBV6-1	TRBD2	TRBJ2-5	.	CASREAGAQETQYF	TGTGCCAGCAGGGAAGCGGGAGCCCAAGAGACCCAGTACTTC
TRBV29-1	.	TRBJ1-2	.	CSVDPGGYTF	TGCAGCGTTGATCCCGGGGGCTACACCTTC
TRBV6-6	TRBD1	TRBJ1-2	.	CASRSPRDSLRYGYTF	TGTGCCAGCAGATCACCCCGGGACAGTTTGCGCTATGGCTACACCTTC
TRBV6-1	TRBD1	TRBJ1-1	.	CASSEATGGWDTEAFF	TGTGCCAGCAGTGAAGCGACAGGGGGGTGGGACACTGAAGCTTTCTTT
TRBV4-2	TRBD1	TRBJ1-6	.	CASSQDGQALNSPLHF	TGTGCCAGCAGCCAAGATGGACAGGCCCTCAATTCACCCCTCCACTTT
TRBV6-5	TRBD1	TRBJ2-7	.	CASITSGQGTYEQYF	TGTGCCAGCATCACATCAGGACAGGGTACCTACGAGCAGTACTTC
TRBV6-5	TRBD2	TRBJ2-7	once	CASSPDSGRAAEQYF	TGTGCCAGCAGCCCCGATAGCGGGAGGGCGGCCGAGCAGTACTTC
TRBV9	TRBD2	TRBJ2-1	.	CASSVATTSGYNEQFF	TGTGCCAGCAGCGTAGCTACAACTAGCGGTTACAATGAGCAGTTCTTC
TRBV27	TRBD1	TRBJ1-1	.	CASTPQGYNTEAFF	TGTGCCAGCACTCCACAGGGGTATAACACTGAAGCTTTCTTT